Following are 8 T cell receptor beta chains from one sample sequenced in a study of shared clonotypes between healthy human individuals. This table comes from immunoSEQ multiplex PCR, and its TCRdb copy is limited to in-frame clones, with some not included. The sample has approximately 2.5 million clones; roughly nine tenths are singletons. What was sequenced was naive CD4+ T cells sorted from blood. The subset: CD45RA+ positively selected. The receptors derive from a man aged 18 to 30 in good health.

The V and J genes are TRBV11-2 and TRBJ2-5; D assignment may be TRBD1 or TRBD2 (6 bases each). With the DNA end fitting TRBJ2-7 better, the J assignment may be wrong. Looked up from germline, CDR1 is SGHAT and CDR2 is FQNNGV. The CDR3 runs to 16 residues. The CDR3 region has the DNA TGTGCCAGCAGCTTAGGGGGGGCCGGGGGCCCCTACGAGCAGTACTTC. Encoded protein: CASSLGGAGGPYEQYF.

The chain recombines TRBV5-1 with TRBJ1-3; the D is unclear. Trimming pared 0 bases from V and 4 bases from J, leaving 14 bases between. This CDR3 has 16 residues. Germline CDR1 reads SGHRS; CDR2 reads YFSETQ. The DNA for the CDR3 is TGCGCCAGCAGCTTGGCCCCATCCGACGGAGGAAACACCATATATTTT. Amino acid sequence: CASSLAPSDGGNTIYF.

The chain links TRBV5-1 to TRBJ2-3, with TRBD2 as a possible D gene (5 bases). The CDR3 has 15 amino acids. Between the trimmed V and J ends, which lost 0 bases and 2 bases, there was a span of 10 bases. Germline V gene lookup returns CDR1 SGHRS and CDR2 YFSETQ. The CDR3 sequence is CASSLAGKDTDTQYF. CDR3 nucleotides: TGCGCCAGCAGCTTGGCGGGGAAGGACACAGATACGCAGTATTTT.

The CDR3 sequence: CASSLKGALTDTQYF. Here the CDR3 DNA reads TGTGCCAGCAGCTTAAAGGGCGCTCTCACAGATACGCAGTATTTT. V gene TRBV7-9 combines with J gene TRBJ2-3; D not certain. The germline V and J ends were trimmed by 2 bases and 2 bases, with 11 bases remaining between them. The CDR3 has 15 residues. The germline V gene encodes CDR1 SEHNR and CDR2 FQNEAQ (reference sequence). Full variable domain (rest looked up from reference TRBV7-9 and TRBJ2-3): DTGVSQNPRHKITKRGQNVTFRCDPISEHNRLYWYRQTLGQGPEFLTYFQNEAQLEKSRLLSDRFSAERPKGSFSTLEIQRTEQGDSAMYLCASSLKGALTDTQYFGPGTRLTVL.

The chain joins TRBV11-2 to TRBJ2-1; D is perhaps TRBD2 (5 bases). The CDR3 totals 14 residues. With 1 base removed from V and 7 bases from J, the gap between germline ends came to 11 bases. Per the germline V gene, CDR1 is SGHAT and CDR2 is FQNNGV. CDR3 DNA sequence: TGTGCCAGCAGCTTAGCGGGGAGAAGTAATGAGCAGTTCTTC. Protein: CASSLAGRSNEQFF.

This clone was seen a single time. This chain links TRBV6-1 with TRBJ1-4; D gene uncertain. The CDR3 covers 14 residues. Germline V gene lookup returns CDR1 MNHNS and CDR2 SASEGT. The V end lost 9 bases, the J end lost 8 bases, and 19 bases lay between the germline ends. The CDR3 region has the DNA TGTGCCAGTGAAAGGGCCGGCGGGCACGAAAAACTGTTTTTT. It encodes CASERAGGHEKLFF.

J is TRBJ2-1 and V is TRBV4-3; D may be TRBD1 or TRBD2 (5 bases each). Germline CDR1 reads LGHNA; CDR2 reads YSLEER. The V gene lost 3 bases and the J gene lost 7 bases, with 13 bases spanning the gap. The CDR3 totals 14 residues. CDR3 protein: CASSQGTTANEQFF. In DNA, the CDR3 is TGCGCCAGCAGCCAGGGGACGACGGCAAATGAGCAGTTCTTC.

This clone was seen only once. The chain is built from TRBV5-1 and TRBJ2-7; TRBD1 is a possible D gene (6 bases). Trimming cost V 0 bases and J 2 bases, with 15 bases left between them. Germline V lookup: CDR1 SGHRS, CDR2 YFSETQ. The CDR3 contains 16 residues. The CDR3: CASSLESRTATYEQYF. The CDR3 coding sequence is TGCGCCAGCAGCTTGGAGTCCCGGACAGCGACCTACGAGCAGTACTTC.